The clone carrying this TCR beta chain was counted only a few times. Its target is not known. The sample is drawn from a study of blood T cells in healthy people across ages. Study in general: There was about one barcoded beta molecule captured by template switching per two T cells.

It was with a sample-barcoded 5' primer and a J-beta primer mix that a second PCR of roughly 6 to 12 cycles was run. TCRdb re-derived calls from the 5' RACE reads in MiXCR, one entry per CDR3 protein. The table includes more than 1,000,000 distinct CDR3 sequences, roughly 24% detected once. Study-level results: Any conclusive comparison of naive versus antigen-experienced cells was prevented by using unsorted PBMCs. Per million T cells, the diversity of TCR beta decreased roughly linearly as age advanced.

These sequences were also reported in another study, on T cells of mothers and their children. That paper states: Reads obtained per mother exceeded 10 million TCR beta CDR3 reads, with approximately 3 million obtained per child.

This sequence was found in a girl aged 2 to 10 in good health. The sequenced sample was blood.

Here the CDR3 reads CASNLGLAGGETQYF. The CDR3 DNA is TGCGCCAGCAACTTAGGACTAGCTGGGGGGGAGACCCAGTACTTC. The chain joins TRBV5-1 to TRBJ2-5; TRBD2 aligns across 8 bases. Germline V gene lookup returns CDR1 SGHRS and CDR2 YFSETQ. The CDR3 has 15 amino acids. The trim removed 6 bases at V and 5 bases at J, leaving 12 bases unmatched.